This T cell receptor beta chain is from a study of T cell changes during pregnancy in multiple sclerosis. The repertoire was sequenced with immunoSEQ multiplex PCR; TCRdb's copy has only in-frame clones and lacks some. The data show under 35,000 clones, with 85% seen just once and around 7.9% held by the top ten. Germline-derived CDR1 and CDR2 are MNHEY and SMNVEV (reference sequence). Trimming pared 5 bases from V and 6 bases from J, leaving 17 bases between. The CDR3 is 15 residues long. This TCR was sampled from a female donor with multiple sclerosis, enrolled in a pregnancy study. The specimen comprised CD8+ T cells from peripheral blood mononuclear cells, sampled after pregnancy. V and J are TRBV27 and TRBJ2-1, with D possibly matching TRBD1 (6 bases). Here the CDR3 DNA reads TGTGCCAGCAGTGACCTTTATACACAGGGCAATGAGCAGTTCTTC. It translates to CASSDLYTQGNEQFF.